This T cell receptor (beta chain) was sequenced for a study of low-dose radiotherapy and immunotherapy resistance in tumors (dated by TCRdb to between 2022 and 2023). Context from the whole study: In Cohort 1, each fraction delivered 0.5 Gy every 2 weeks, and the prescribed total PTV dose was 6.5 Gy. Cohort 2 received 1 Gy per fraction every two weeks, with a total of 13 Gy over 26 weeks. Trial participants were not randomized into treatment groups. The translational analysis covered eight patients: three from the first dose cohort and the first five from the second dose cohort. Starting on cycle 1 day 1, patients took 300 mg of aspirin by mouth once a day for four cycles. Nivolumab was administered intravenously as a 240 mg flat dose every two weeks, and ipilimumab was administered intravenously at 1 mg/kg every six weeks. Every two weeks, patients got intravenous cyclophosphamide at 200 mg/m2, given one day ahead of each radiation and immunotherapy administration.

TCRdb records Illumina HiSeq 2500 as the sequencer. Superscript III and a set of TRAV- and TRBV-specific primers were used to synthesize first-strand cDNA, so that both TCRalpha and TCRbeta chains were covered. An approximately 20-cycle PCR with Phusion amplified the TCRs, pairing a constant-region primer with the adapter that was attached to the V primers. Amplification of the isolated mRNA was done with the MessageAmp II aRNA Amplification Kit, which involved a roughly 15-hour in vitro transcription at 37 degrees C. mRNA for TCR sequencing was isolated with the Dynabeads mRNA DIRECT Purification Kit. Indexed Illumina adapters were added in a second 25-cycle Phusion PCR, and the resulting products were purified with AMPure XP beads. Concerning the study's data processing: Custom Perl scripts were used to pool TCR sequences that encoded the same protein, to remove out-of-frame sequences, and to calculate the abundance of each clonotype. Any TCR sequence backed by just one read was left out of the analysis. Repertoire metrics included Shannon entropy, Gini index, clonality, richness, and frequency of TCRs shared between repertoires. The public sequencing data were trimmed at Q25 with fastp and processed into clonotypes with MiXCR by TCRdb, which kept only in-frame beta chains. Identical CDR3 proteins give one entry, which carries the most common genes and DNA. These V and J calls rely on TCRdb rather than the paper's analysis. The sample table holds approximately 100,000 distinct CDR3 sequences, of which 20% to 25% were seen once. About 4% of the sample belongs to the ten largest clones.

The CDR3, from cysteine to phenylalanine, totals 15 residues. The CDR3 DNA has 45 bases and is translated from base 1. As encoded in the germline V gene (reference sequence), CDR1 is DFQATT while CDR2 is SNEGSKA. Trimmed from V: 3 bases; trimmed from J: 1 base; junction bases lacking a gene match: 5. Interpreted using the paper, the time point label stands for: after trial treatment. This specimen's treatment or condition label, interpreted: LDRT plus nivolumab, ipilimumab, low-dose cyclophosphamide and aspirin (RACIN trial). Donors were enrolled in RACIN, a single-arm phase I dose-escalation trial in which nivolumab, ipilimumab, aspirin, low-dose cyclophosphamide and low-dose radiotherapy were combined. Patients with advanced, TIL-negative solid tumors were considered eligible. There are many counts of this clonotype. It lacks a known antigen. Base-call qualities are not available, and no considerably larger clone is one nucleotide away.

This receptor was identified in a male donor with prostate cancer. Recombination connected TRBV20-1 to TRBJ2-5, with 10 central nucleotides matching TRBD2. This specimen was PBMCs, taken after low-dose radiotherapy plus immunotherapy. The nucleotide sequence reads TGCAGTGCTAGGGTTAGCGGGGGGCTCCAAGAGACCCAGTACTTC. Translation gives CSARVSGGLQETQYF.